The TCR beta chain described here comes from a study of blood T cell repertoires in COVID-19. About the study: From the United States, Italy and Spain came samples of acute and convalescent COVID-19. PBMCs, B-cell-depleted T cells, or T cells provided the cDNA or gDNA that made up the material.

Trimming at V came to 6 bases and at J to 6 bases, leaving 11 bases not matched to a gene. The CDR3 length is 16 residues. CDR1 is SGHAT and CDR2 is FQNNGV in the germline V gene. Authors' data handling: The assay estimated nucleated cells by amplifying reference gene primers. Clones were read by immunoSEQ multiplex PCR, and TCRdb kept only the in-frame ones, dropping some. The V and J calls and clone size come from that table; D and trimming were worked out from the DNA. The sample includes 220,000 or so clones, about 88% of them seen just once. The chain links TRBV11-2 to TRBJ2-1; 10 bases fit TRBD2. The sample was peripheral blood. The source is a middle-aged man who had recovered from COVID-19. The chain's CDR3 is CASRPGAGGPINEQFF. DNA for the CDR3: TGTGCCAGCAGACCGGGAGCGGGAGGGCCAATCAATGAGCAGTTCTTC.